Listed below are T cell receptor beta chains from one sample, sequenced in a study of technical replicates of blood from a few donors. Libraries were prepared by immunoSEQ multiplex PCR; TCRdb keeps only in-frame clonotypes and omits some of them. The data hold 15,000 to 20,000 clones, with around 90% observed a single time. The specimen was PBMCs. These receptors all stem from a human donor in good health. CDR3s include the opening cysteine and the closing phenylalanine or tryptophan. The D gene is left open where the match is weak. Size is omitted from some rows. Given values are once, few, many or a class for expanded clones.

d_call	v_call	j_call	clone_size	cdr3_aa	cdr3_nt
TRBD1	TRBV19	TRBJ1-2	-	CASRPPQGAGGYTF	TGTGCCAGTAGACCTCCTCAGGGGGCCGGTGGCTACACCTTC
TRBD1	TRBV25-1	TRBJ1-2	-	CASSELGQGIYGYTF	TGTGCCAGCAGTGAACTGGGACAGGGGATCTATGGCTACACCTTC
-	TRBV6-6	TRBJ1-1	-	CASSFPDSYTEAFF	TGTGCCAGCAGTTTTCCGGACAGCTACACTGAAGCTTTCTTT
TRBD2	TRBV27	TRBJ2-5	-	CASSFRTSGIETQYF	TGTGCCAGCAGTTTTAGGACTAGCGGAATAGAGACCCAGTACTTC
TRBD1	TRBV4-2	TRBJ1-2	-	CASSPDRGDRGLYGYTF	TGTGCCAGCAGCCCGGATAGAGGGGACAGGGGGCTCTATGGCTACACCTTC
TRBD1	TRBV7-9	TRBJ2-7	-	CASSSWTGYEQYF	TGTGCCAGCAGCTCCTGGACAGGCTACGAGCAGTACTTC
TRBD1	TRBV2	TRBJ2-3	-	CASSEGDRGSDTQYF	TGTGCCAGCAGTGAAGGGGACAGGGGCTCAGATACGCAGTATTTT
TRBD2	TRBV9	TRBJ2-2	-	CASSGPGLAGGELFF	TGTGCCAGCAGCGGACCGGGACTAGCGGGGGGGGAGCTGTTTTTT
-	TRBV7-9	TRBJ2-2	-	CASSATSSGELFF	TGTGCCAGCAGCGCCACTAGCTCCGGGGAGCTGTTTTTT
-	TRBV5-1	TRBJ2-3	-	CASSGAATDTQYF	TGCGCCAGCAGCGGGGCGGCCACAGATACGCAGTATTTT
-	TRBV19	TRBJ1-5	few	CASSKQERQPQHF	TGTGCCAGTAGTAAACAGGAAAGGCAGCCCCAGCATTTT
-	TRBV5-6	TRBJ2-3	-	CASSLGRRSTDTQYF	TGTGCCAGCAGCTTGGGCCGGAGGAGCACAGATACGCAGTATTTT
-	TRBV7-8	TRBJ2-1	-	CASSLRRVTGNEQFF	TGTGCCAGCAGCTTACGGAGGGTTACGGGCAATGAGCAGTTCTTC
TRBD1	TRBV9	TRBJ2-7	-	CASSGDRAPYEQYF	TGTGCCAGCAGCGGGGACAGGGCCCCCTACGAGCAGTACTTC
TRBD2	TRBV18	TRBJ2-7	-	CASSPRAIAGAFSSYEQYF	TGTGCCAGCTCACCACGGGCGATAGCGGGAGCGTTTAGTTCCTACGAGCAGTACTTC
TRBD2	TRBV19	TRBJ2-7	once	CASSVSSGSSYEQYF	TGTGCCAGTAGTGTATCTAGCGGGAGCTCCTACGAGCAGTACTTC
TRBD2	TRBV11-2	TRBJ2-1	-	CASSSLGTSDSQQFF	TGTGCCAGCAGCTCCCTCGGGACTAGCGACTCGCAGCAGTTCTTC
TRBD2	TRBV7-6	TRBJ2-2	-	CASSLTAGGPWTGELFF	TGTGCCAGCAGCTTAACGGCGGGAGGGCCATGGACCGGGGAGCTGTTTTTT
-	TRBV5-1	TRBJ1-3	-	CASSPQGGNGNTIYF	TGCGCCAGCAGCCCTCAAGGGGGTAATGGAAACACCATATATTTT
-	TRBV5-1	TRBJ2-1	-	CASSLASSSYNEQFF	TGCGCCAGCAGCTTGGCGTCTAGCTCCTACAATGAGCAGTTCTTC